The following is a T cell receptor (beta chain) sequence with its context. This clone's antigen is unknown. Base qualities are not recorded, but no much larger clone differs from it by a single base. Library preparation used the immunoSEQ multiplex PCR assay. The multiplex PCR relied on a mix of 60 forward primers for TCR Vbeta segments and 13 reverse primers for TCR Jbeta segments. Amplification of the CDR3 region of rearranged TCR beta genes was performed with a multiplex PCR assay on genomic DNA. The Illumina HiSeq System was used to sequence the amplified TCR beta libraries as 87-base-pair reads. The authors' analysis ran thus. A later analysis tallied around 87 million unique TCR beta chains across the 660 or so repertoires, and around 12 million of those chains were shared by two or more donors. To remove PCR and sequencing errors, raw reads were error-corrected and collapsed into unique sequences using a nearest-neighbor algorithm that merged closely related sequences. CDR3 sequences were aligned to IMGT reference sequences to assign V, D and J gene segments. For a sequence to be retained, a match of at least six nucleotides to both a V gene segment and a J gene segment was required. A rearrangement was called productive if the CDR3 had no stop codons and remained in frame with V and J, and every other rearrangement was called non-productive. CDR3 was defined according to IMGT convention as the region running from the second conserved V-encoded cysteine to the conserved J-encoded phenylalanine. Sequences without an unambiguous match to a single V gene segment were excluded from the earlier analysis of about 600 of the donors. In an earlier analysis of approximately 610 of the donors, V segments were called functional above 56.7% productive rearrangements and were called segregating when the between-donor standard deviation exceeded 5%. A statistical classification framework was built to diagnose cytomegalovirus status from the catalog of TCR beta chain sequences. A later analysis assigned V and J genes by comparing TCR nucleotide sequences with IMGT/GENE-DB human TR gene sequences. A later analysis assigned CDR3 sequences and most-parsimonious VDJ recombination scenarios with the TCRdist pipeline. In a later analysis, each TCR beta chain was defined by its CDR3 amino acid sequence together with its V-gene family, and reads without a unique V-gene family were excluded. A later analysis removed 550 to 700 highly shared, low-generation-probability nucleotide sequences to deal with suspected cross-contamination and a sequencing artifact. For each public chain, a later analysis derived a clonal expansion index from normalized ranks of inferred template counts within each repertoire. A later analysis computed generation probabilities with a VDJ recombination model fitted to out-of-frame rearrangements, and checked the results against IGoR. In a later analysis, TCR-TCR, TCR-HLA and TCR-CMV co-occurrence was scored with hypergeometric tests, and a repertoire-size bias correction was applied to TCR pairs. False discovery rates were estimated in a later analysis by permuting HLA or CMV assignments 20 times. A later analysis grouped co-occurring TCRs with DBSCAN, adding TCRdist sequence similarity when clustering within HLA-allele-positive subsets. Co-occurrence clustering excluded repertoires with fewer than 30,000 or more than 120,000 public chains, plus five with anomalous nucleotide sharing. In TCRdb, the immuneACCESS table is reduced to in-frame sequences with V and J assigned. These tables do not hold every clone; where another copy was compared, an unresolved V gene accounts for under half, and the others remain unexplained. That table gives V, J and clone size, and the DNA gave D and trimming. This sample is represented by about 160,000 clones; 80% to 85% of them were singletons. The ten biggest clones cover 1.5% to 2.5% of the sample.

This specimen belongs to a study of cytomegalovirus exposure and HLA in healthy donors listed by TCRdb under 2017. Concerning the study at large: An earlier analysis of about 560 of the donors reported about 300 Gb of sequence data and around 110 million unique TCR beta sequences obtained from about 200 million T cells. A later analysis re-analyzed previously published TCR beta repertoires from approximately 700 donors and added high-resolution HLA genotyping to study TCR occurrence patterns. Typing coverage varied by locus: 629-630 donors for A, B, C, DRB1 and DQB1; roughly 510 for DQA1; over 600 for DPA1; 450 to 480 for DPB1. An earlier analysis of nearly 600 of the donors applied high-throughput TCR beta sequencing to assess whether each TCR beta V gene segment acted as functional or pseudogenic. Of the approximately 400 genotyped donors, around 81% fell in the genetic ancestry cluster associated with self-reported Caucasian donors. All discovery cohort repertoires had been generated using a single sequencing platform. Class I and class II HLA loci were covered by the typing at four-digit resolution. The later analysis used no new phenotypic data to find candidate immune exposures, relying instead on TCR beta sequences and their occurrence across donors. The study profiled the T cell repertoires of some 610 subjects by immunosequencing and related them to cytomegalovirus serostatus. Donor age, sex, ethnicity and CMV serostatus were compiled alongside the repertoire data. To predict cytomegalovirus infection status, the study combined high-throughput TCR immunosequencing, statistical association of individual TCRs with disease status, and machine learning. Along with the approximately 620-subject first cohort, a separate validation cohort of around 110 different subjects was used. The study aimed to test whether signatures of past pathogen exposure could be identified by cataloging public T cell receptors. Several DR-DQ haplotypes were handled as single units for association and clustering, since linkage in the cohort was strong. Roughly 300 gigabases of sequencing data and 91 million or so unique TCR sequences made up an early release that covered approximately 620 HLA-typed donors. In a later genetic analysis, genome-wide SNP genotypes for about three fifths of the roughly 670 donors were used, and that subset was treated as a discovery cohort. Among 300 to 500 genotyped donors of the cohort, an average of about 220,000 unique TCR beta nucleotide sequences was sequenced per donor, of which 15% to 20% were non-productive. Results and caveats for the whole study, not just this receptor: Specific HLA alleles were associated with around 18,000 TCR beta sequences at a false discovery rate of 0.05 in a later analysis. Strong co-occurrence of HLA alleles, especially DR and DQ, made assigning TCR associations to individual alleles difficult. An earlier analysis of approximately 600 of the donors showed that most TCR beta V segments appeared in productive rearrangements either about 90% or about 30% of the time, which broadly matched IMGT annotations. It was suggested by the authors that the approach could potentially be generalized to other disease states and immunological phenotypes. Compared with equally common non-associated chains, HLA-associated TCR beta chains in a later analysis were more clonally expanded and had lower generation probabilities. A later genetic analysis associated a missense DCLRE1C variant with V-gene and J-gene trimming of TCR beta chains, and an independent cohort replicated the association. In a later genetic analysis, fewer N-insertions in productive TCRs were reported among donors in an Asian-associated ancestry cluster than the roughly 700-donor mean. According to a later analysis, TCR association rates differed among HLA loci, with DRB1 alleles showing the most associated TCRs and HLA-C alleles showing the fewest. Most CMV-associated TCR beta chains appeared to be HLA-restricted in a later analysis, and the HLA associations seemed to be driven largely by CMV exposure. The study listed 170 or so TCR beta chains as associated with cytomegalovirus. Presence/absence analyses assumed roughly uniform sequencing depth across donors, an assumption that may not hold. Most TCR sequences were observed very rarely across donors, whereas some public TCRs were present in many individuals. Fewer than 20 rarely observed V segments, including chromosome 9 orphons, were excluded from the earlier analysis of approximately 500 of the donors because counts were too low. A further reported finding was that TCR beta sequences accurately predicted the HLA-A and HLA-B alleles for most subjects in the first cohort. A later analysis reported that several top co-occurrence clusters appeared linked to parvovirus B19, influenza, CMV and Epstein-Barr virus. The only immune exposure information available for the cohort was CMV serostatus. Because HLA typing was missing for some donors at each locus, association tests included only the typed subset. Linkage disequilibrium might explain the correlated functional status among segregating V segments, but an unknown experimental factor could not be excluded. The classifier was reported to diagnose cytomegalovirus status with high specificity and sensitivity in both the original cohort and the validation cohort. Only TCR beta chains were sequenced in this cohort, and the absence of alpha or paired-chain data limited detectable features. In vitro tests confirmed that a few of the cytomegalovirus-associated TCR beta chains recognize cytomegalovirus antigens. The sequencing pipeline was judged likely to have produced a cluster of highly shared sequence variants as a technical artifact. Because the 87-base-pair reads could not distinguish some IMGT-functional V segments, including TRBV6-2 and TRBV6-3, those segments were excluded.

The cohort consisted of 670 or so healthy bone marrow donors. At the time of sampling, every cohort member was nominally healthy, though immune exposures that went unrecorded were likely present. The donor was CMV seronegative and belonged to the group of over 300 seronegative cohort members. Each donor provided a peripheral blood sample, and peripheral blood mononuclear cells were used for TCR beta sequencing. Genomic DNA extraction from the blood cell samples was performed with the Qiagen DNeasy Blood Extraction Kit. At the junction V is shortened by 7 bases and J by 5 bases; bases outside the gene matches: 15. CDR1 and CDR2 were assigned from the germline V gene as KGHSH and LQKENI. Its CDR3 holds 16 amino acids, cysteine through phenylalanine. Only the CDR3 DNA stays, 48 bases, in frame from base 1.

This chain is built from TRBV18 and TRBJ2-5; TRBD2 agrees with 8 junctional bases. This clonotype originated in a man between 18 and 35 years old in good health and CMV-seronegative. Sequenced sample: PBMCs. Read as DNA, the sequence is TGTGCCAGCTTACCGGGGCCCAGCGGGAGAGGGGAGACCCAGTACTTC. It translates to CASLPGPSGRGETQYF.